The 9 T cell receptor beta chains given below trace back to one sample, sequenced in a study of CD8 T cells in ankylosing spondylitis. MiXCR, run by TCRdb on the 5' RACE reads, gives a single entry per CDR3 protein. The sample lists 200,000 to 250,000 distinct CDR3 sequences; 10% were seen once. Sequencing input: blood, either unsorted or a sorted T cell fraction (not recorded which). These receptors were collected from a male donor with ankylosing spondylitis or in good health (not recorded which).

This clonotype was picked up many times. J is TRBJ1-3 and V is TRBV15; D is unclear. The CDR3 contains 13 residues. Germline V gives CDR1 LNHNV, CDR2 YYDKDF (reference sequence). V was pared by 0 bases and J by 4 bases, with 4 bases between. CDR3 coding DNA: TGTGCCACCAGCAGAGACAGGGGAAACACCATATATTTT. Amino acids: CATSRDRGNTIYF.

This clonotype was counted many times. The chain couples TRBV5-1 to TRBJ1-1; 10 nucleotides match TRBD1. Germline values: CDR1 SGHRS, CDR2 YFSETQ. The CDR3 consists of 16 residues. The V and J ends lost 6 bases and 4 bases, in that order; junction bases with no gene match: 12. CDR3 bases: TGCGCCAGCAACCGGGGGACAGGGGCGAGGAGCACTGAAGCTTTCTTT. Its protein product is CASNRGTGARSTEAFF.

The chain uses TRBV6-1 and TRBJ1-4; D unresolved. The CDR3 extends over 12 amino acids. CDR1 is MNHNS and CDR2 is SASEGT in the germline V gene. V was shortened by 6 bases and J by 8 bases, with 10 bases between the two germline ends. In DNA, the CDR3 is TGTGCCAGCAGGCCATATGGAGAAAAACTGTTTTTT. Translation: CASRPYGEKLFF.

This clonotype occurred many times. The chain links TRBV20-1 to TRBJ2-7; a possible D gene is TRBD2 (6 bases). Germline assignment: CDR1 DFQATT and CDR2 SNEGSKA (reference sequence). V lost 7 bases to trimming and J lost 0 bases, with 13 bases between them. The CDR3 contains 13 residues. Here the CDR3 reads CSGRRASSYEQYF. CDR3 sequence (DNA): TGCAGTGGGCGGAGGGCGAGCTCCTACGAGCAGTACTTC.

This chain uses TRBV30 with TRBJ1-5; 7 bases agree with TRBD1. Germline V CDR1 and CDR2: GTSNPN, SVGIG (reference sequence). The CDR3 has 13 residues. V trimming: 6 bases; J trimming: 3 bases; junction bases outside the gene matches: 5. CDR3 amino acids: CACRGTVNQPQHF. The CDR3 bases are TGTGCCTGCCGAGGGACAGTCAATCAGCCCCAGCATTTT.

This clonotype came up many times. CDR3 coding DNA: TGTGCCAGCAGCCAAGTGACAGGGGCCCTGAATTCACCCCTCCACTTT. Encoded protein: CASSQVTGALNSPLHF. The chain is built from TRBV4-2 and TRBJ1-6, with 8 nucleotides matching TRBD1. The CDR3 sequence is 16 residues long. Trimming removed 1 base from V and 7 bases from J; junction bases left unmatched: 6. In germline, CDR1 is LGHNA, CDR2 YNFKEQ.

This clonotype was observed many times. CDR3 sequence: CAISDMEETQYF. In DNA, the CDR3 is TGTGCCATCAGTGACATGGAAGAGACCCAGTACTTC. The chain joins TRBV10-3 to TRBJ2-5; D gene unclear. This CDR3 has 12 residues. V was cut by 3 bases and J by 3 bases, with 5 bases left in between. Germline V gene data show CDR1 as ENHRY and CDR2 as SYGVKD.

Remarks on this clonotype: A much larger clone differs from this one at a single base, so this may be a read error. The V call is TRBV25-1, the J call TRBJ1-2; D perhaps matches TRBD1 (5 bases). Germline CDR1 is MGHDK and CDR2 is SYGVNS. The CDR3 sequence is 13 residues long. V was clipped by 8 bases and J by 4 bases, with 14 bases between them. The DNA for the CDR3 is TGTGCCAGCGGTTTATCAGGGTTCTATGGCTACACCTTC. Its protein product is CASGLSGFYGYTF.

This clonotype was seen many times. As DNA, the CDR3 is TGTGCCAGCAGTGAAAAGGCAGGGGGAGGCAATCAGCCCCAGCATTTT. Translated: CASSEKAGGGNQPQHF. V gene TRBV6-1 combines with J gene TRBJ1-5; 7 nucleotides match TRBD1. This CDR3 has 16 residues. Trimming at V came to 2 bases and at J to 2 bases, leaving 6 bases not matched to a gene. The germline V gene has CDR1 MNHNS and CDR2 SASEGT.